This TCR beta chain stems from a study of T cells after yellow fever vaccination. The overall study: For low cell numbers, libraries were made with SMART-Seq v4 Ultra Low Input.

TCRdb reanalysed the 5' RACE reads using MiXCR and keeps one entry per CDR3 protein. The table lists some 290,000 distinct CDR3 sequences, 9.5% to 12% of them singletons. The table lists this clonotype with a few counts. CDR3 length equals 20 residues. The J segment lost 6 bases and the V segment lost 5 bases, leaving 20 bases of the junction unmatched. Germline V gives CDR1 SEHNR, CDR2 FQNEAQ (reference sequence). The TCR originated in a man aged 18 to 29 who received the YFV17D yellow fever vaccine. The chain combines TRBV7-9 with TRBJ2-3; 13 positions agree with TRBD2. The sequenced sample was CD4+ T cells sorted from PBMCs, obtained 45 days after the yellow fever booster vaccination. The CDR3 reads CASSRGQFYLLAGGPDTQYF. The CDR3 region has the DNA TGTGCCAGCAGCCGTGGACAGTTTTACCTACTAGCGGGGGGGCCGGATACGCAGTATTTT.